The present TCR beta chain was sequenced within a study of radiotherapy plus CTLA-4 blockade in lung cancer. The table came from immunoSEQ multiplex PCR; TCRdb's copy has only in-frame clones and leaves some out. Of 2,400 or so clones in the sample, roughly four fifths were seen once. Germline values: CDR1 MNHNS, CDR2 SASEGT. V lost 3 bases and J lost 0; bases outside the gene matches: 2. There are 14 residues in the CDR3. This clone appeared once. This chain uses TRBV6-1 with TRBJ2-7; 7 bases line up with TRBD1. Specimen: tumor tissue, collected from a patient treated with radiotherapy plus ipilimumab. This TCR was recovered from a human donor with non-small cell lung cancer that progressed on radiotherapy plus ipilimumab. CDR3 in DNA: TGTGCCAGCAGTGAGACAGGGAGCTCCTACGAGCAGTACTTC. Amino acids: CASSETGSSYEQYF.